Listed below are T cell receptor beta chains from one sample, sequenced in a study of blood T cell repertoires in COVID-19. Profiled with immunoSEQ multiplex PCR; TCRdb holds only in-frame clones, not every one. The sample holds 100,000 or so clones, around 83% seen once. Material for sequencing was peripheral blood. The origin of the receptors is a man aged 70-80 years with active or convalescent COVID-19. Both conserved end residues are part of each CDR3. The D gene is left open where the match is weak. Expanded clones are given a class, and other clones once, few, many or no size at all.

v_gene: TRBV7-9; abundance: NA; j_gene: TRBJ2-1; d_gene: NA; CDR3aa: CASSTLGGSYNEQFF; CDR3nt: TGTGCCAGCAGCACCCTCGGGGGTTCCTACAATGAGCAGTTCTTC
v_gene: TRBV2; abundance: NA; j_gene: TRBJ1-1; d_gene: NA; CDR3aa: CASIGGGRTEAFF; CDR3nt: TGTGCCAGCATTGGGGGAGGGAGGACTGAAGCTTTCTTT
v_gene: TRBV18; abundance: NA; j_gene: TRBJ2-7; d_gene: NA; CDR3aa: CASSPRRDEQYF; CDR3nt: TGTGCCAGCTCACCACGACGGGACGAGCAGTACTTC
v_gene: TRBV5-1; abundance: NA; j_gene: TRBJ2-1; d_gene: NA; CDR3aa: CASSPGDSYNEQFF; CDR3nt: TGCGCCAGCAGCCCAGGGGACTCCTACAATGAGCAGTTCTTC
v_gene: TRBV9; abundance: NA; j_gene: TRBJ2-3; d_gene: TRBD1; CDR3aa: CASSYGQVTSTDTQYF; CDR3nt: TGTGCCAGCAGCTACGGACAGGTTACTAGCACAGATACGCAGTATTTT
v_gene: TRBV6-2/TRBV6-3; abundance: NA; j_gene: TRBJ1-1; d_gene: NA; CDR3aa: CASSYSQGTEAFF; CDR3nt: TGTGCCAGCAGTTACTCTCAGGGCACTGAAGCTTTCTTT
v_gene: TRBV3-1/TRBV3-2; abundance: NA; j_gene: TRBJ1-1; d_gene: TRBD1; CDR3aa: CASSQGTGGLTEAFF; CDR3nt: TGTGCCAGCAGCCAAGGGACAGGGGGCCTCACTGAAGCTTTCTTT
v_gene: TRBV5-1; abundance: NA; j_gene: TRBJ2-3; d_gene: TRBD2; CDR3aa: CASSPGLAASTDTQYF; CDR3nt: TGCGCCAGCAGCCCAGGACTAGCGGCTAGCACAGATACGCAGTATTTT
v_gene: TRBV6-5; abundance: NA; j_gene: TRBJ1-5; d_gene: NA; CDR3aa: CASNWRGEGNQPQHF; CDR3nt: TGTGCCAGCAATTGGAGAGGGGAGGGCAATCAGCCCCAGCATTTT
v_gene: TRBV12-3/TRBV12-4; abundance: NA; j_gene: TRBJ1-2; d_gene: TRBD1; CDR3aa: CASSGQGYGYTF; CDR3nt: TGTGCCAGCAGCGGACAGGGTTACGGCTACACCTTC
v_gene: TRBV7-8; abundance: NA; j_gene: TRBJ1-1; d_gene: NA; CDR3aa: CASYGVANTEAFF; CDR3nt: TGTGCCAGCTACGGGGTCGCGAACACTGAAGCTTTCTTT
v_gene: TRBV5-1; abundance: NA; j_gene: TRBJ1-1; d_gene: NA; CDR3aa: CASSPEGMNTEAFF; CDR3nt: TGCGCCAGCAGCCCCGAGGGCATGAACACTGAAGCTTTCTTT
v_gene: TRBV7-9; abundance: NA; j_gene: TRBJ1-3; d_gene: TRBD1; CDR3aa: CASSSGTASGNTIYF; CDR3nt: TGTGCCAGCAGCTCTGGGACAGCCTCTGGAAACACCATATATTTT
v_gene: TRBV28; abundance: few; j_gene: TRBJ1-1; d_gene: TRBD1; CDR3aa: CASSSGTGSMNTEAFF; CDR3nt: TGTGCCAGCAGTTCAGGGACAGGTTCTATGAACACTGAAGCTTTCTTT
v_gene: TRBV15; abundance: NA; j_gene: TRBJ2-7; d_gene: NA; CDR3aa: CATSRGAGPYEQYF; CDR3nt: TGTGCCACCAGCAGAGGAGCAGGGCCCTACGAGCAGTACTTC
v_gene: TRBV18; abundance: NA; j_gene: TRBJ1-1; d_gene: TRBD1; CDR3aa: CASSPGQVVGAFF; CDR3nt: TGTGCCAGCTCCCCCGGACAGGTAGTTGGAGCTTTCTTT
v_gene: TRBV6-5; abundance: NA; j_gene: TRBJ1-1; d_gene: NA; CDR3aa: CASSYSRGDTEAFF; CDR3nt: TGTGCCAGCAGTTACTCGCGGGGGGACACTGAAGCTTTCTTT
v_gene: TRBV6-5; abundance: NA; j_gene: TRBJ2-5; d_gene: NA; CDR3aa: CASRAYGQLQETQYF; CDR3nt: TGTGCCAGCAGGGCATACGGACAGCTCCAAGAGACCCAGTACTTC
v_gene: TRBV7-2; abundance: NA; j_gene: TRBJ1-2; d_gene: NA; CDR3aa: CASNDRWDYGYTF; CDR3nt: TGTGCCAGCAACGACAGGTGGGACTATGGCTACACCTTC
v_gene: TRBV12-3/TRBV12-4; abundance: NA; j_gene: TRBJ1-2; d_gene: NA; CDR3aa: CASWRASDYGYTF; CDR3nt: TGTGCCAGTTGGCGGGCCTCTGACTATGGCTACACCTTC
v_gene: TRBV5-1; abundance: NA; j_gene: TRBJ1-1; d_gene: NA; CDR3aa: CASRFDSMNTEAFF; CDR3nt: TGCGCCAGCAGATTTGACAGCATGAACACTGAAGCTTTCTTT
v_gene: TRBV19; abundance: NA; j_gene: TRBJ1-6; d_gene: TRBD1; CDR3aa: CASRNGDRADNSPLHF; CDR3nt: TGTGCCAGTAGAAACGGAGACAGGGCCGATAATTCACCCCTCCACTTT
v_gene: TRBV7-2; abundance: NA; j_gene: TRBJ2-7; d_gene: TRBD1; CDR3aa: CASSSTGGSYEQYF; CDR3nt: TGTGCCAGCAGCTCGACAGGGGGCTCCTACGAGCAGTACTTC